Following are 21 T cell receptor beta chains from one sample sequenced in a study of blood T cell repertoires in COVID-19. Profiled with immunoSEQ multiplex PCR; TCRdb holds only in-frame clones, not every one. The table has 150,000 to 200,000 clones, around four fifths seen once. Sequencing was carried out using peripheral blood. All receptors derive from a woman between 70 and 85 years old with COVID-19, enrolled during active disease.

V is TRBV9 and J is TRBJ2-1; 14 positions agree with TRBD2. The CDR3 is 15 amino acids. The germline V gene encodes CDR1 SGDLS and CDR2 YYNGEE. Trimming removed 3 bases from V and 6 bases from J; junction bases left unmatched: 2. CDR3 nucleotides: TGTGCCAGCAGCGCGGGACTAGCGGGAGTCAATGAGCAGTTCTTC. Amino acids: CASSAGLAGVNEQFF.

The chain uses TRBV3-1 (or the pseudogene TRBV3-2) and TRBJ1-4, with D possibly being TRBD1 (6 bases). The CDR3 loop spans 16 amino acids. V lost 2 bases, J lost 8 bases, and 18 bases lay in between. Germline CDR1 is LGHDT and CDR2 is YNNKEL (reference sequence). Here the CDR3 DNA reads TGTGCCAGCAGCCAAAGGGGGGGCAGGTCGGAAGAAAAACTGTTTTTT. Protein product: CASSQRGGRSEEKLFF.

The chain combines TRBV5-5 with TRBJ2-3; the match to TRBD1 covers 8 bases. The J segment lost 4 bases and the V segment lost 0 bases, leaving 1 base of the junction unmatched. Germline values: CDR1 SGHKS, CDR2 YYEKEE (reference sequence). The CDR3 is 14 residues long. The CDR3 loop reads CASSLGGQADTQYF. CDR3 in DNA: TGTGCCAGCAGCTTGGGGGGACAGGCAGATACGCAGTATTTT.

The chain links TRBV27 to TRBJ1-5; D unresolved. This CDR3 contains 10 residues. V lost 8 bases, J lost 6 bases, and 5 bases lay in between. The germline gives CDR1 MNHEY, CDR2 SMNVEV (reference sequence). As DNA, the CDR3 is TGTGCCAGCTCCTTTCAGCCCCAGCATTTT. Translation: CASSFQPQHF.

This clone has just one count. The chain couples TRBV9 to TRBJ1-1; 7 bases match TRBD1. Germline CDR1 and CDR2: SGDLS and YYNGEE. This CDR3 comprises 14 residues. V was pared by 1 base and J by 1 base, with 1 base of the junction left unmatched. The CDR3 here is CASSVWDRNTEAFF. The DNA for the CDR3 is TGTGCCAGCAGCGTATGGGACAGGAACACTGAAGCTTTCTTT. The full variable domain, completed using reference TRBV9 and TRBJ1-1, is DSGVTQTPKHLITATGQRVTLRCSPRSGDLSVYWYQQSLDQGLQFLIQYYNGEERAKGNILERFSAQQFPDLHSELNLSSLELGDSALYFCASSVWDRNTEAFFGQGTRLTVV.

V usage is TRBV27 and J usage is TRBJ1-2; 7 nucleotides line up with TRBD1. Germline CDR1 MNHEY, CDR2 SMNVEV (reference sequence). The CDR3 loop spans 14 amino acids. V shed 5 bases and J 6 bases; nucleotides not matched to a gene: 9. The CDR3 region has the DNA TGTGCCAGCAGTAAGGGGGCGCGAAAAAATGGCTACACCTTC. Its protein is CASSKGARKNGYTF.

The genes are TRBV19 and TRBJ1-4; 10 nucleotides match TRBD1. The CDR3 has 13 residues. Germline CDR1 LNHDA, CDR2 SQIVND (reference sequence). The V segment lost 10 bases and the J segment 5 bases; nucleotides outside the gene matches: 4. The DNA of the CDR3 is TGTGCCATCAGGGACAGGGGCAATGAAAAACTGTTTTTT. It encodes CAIRDRGNEKLFF.

This chain joins TRBV2 and TRBJ1-5, with 7 bases matching TRBD1. Germline CDR1 and CDR2: SNHLY and FYNNEI. V was clipped by 4 bases and J by 5 bases; unmatched bases: 5. The CDR3 contains 14 residues. The CDR3: CASSGGQSYQPQHF. The CDR3 DNA follows: TGTGCCAGCAGTGGGGGACAGAGTTATCAGCCCCAGCATTTT.

J is TRBJ1-1 and V is TRBV5-1, with TRBD1 as a possible D gene (6 bases). In germline, CDR1 is SGHRS, CDR2 YFSETQ. V lost 2 bases to trimming and J lost 6 bases, with 14 bases between them. CDR3 length equals 14 residues. The CDR3 spells CASSFTGIPAEAFF. The DNA for the CDR3 is TGCGCCAGCAGCTTTACAGGGATTCCTGCTGAAGCTTTCTTT. Drawing the rest from reference TRBV5-1 and TRBJ1-1, the complete variable domain is KAGVTQTPRYLIKTRGQQVTLSCSPISGHRSVSWYQQTPGQGLQFLFEYFSETQRNKGNFPGRFSGRQFSNSRSEMNVSTLELGDSALYLCASSFTGIPAEAFFGQGTRLTVV.

J is TRBJ2-7 and V is TRBV6-5, with unresolved D. V was pared by 5 bases and J by 4 bases, with 3 bases between. Germline V CDR1 and CDR2: MNHEY, SVGAGI. The CDR3 has 10 amino acids. In DNA, the CDR3 is TGTGCCAGCAGTCGTTACGAGCAGTACGTC. This translates into CASSRYEQYV.

The chain recombines TRBV11-2 with TRBJ1-3; possibly TRBD1 for D (5 bases). The germline V gene has CDR1 SGHAT and CDR2 FQNNGV. This CDR3 spans 14 amino acids. With 3 bases removed from V and 2 bases from J, the gap between germline ends came to 8 bases. The CDR3 coding sequence is TGTGCCAGCAGCTTCCAGGGTACTGGAAACACCATATATTTT. This codes for CASSFQGTGNTIYF.

CDR3 sequence reads: CATSPTVSGNTIYF. The CDR3 coding sequence is TGTGCCACCTCCCCGACAGTCTCGGGAAACACCATATATTTT. The rearrangement links TRBV19 to TRBJ1-3; D may be TRBD1 (5 bases). Trimming removed 10 bases at V and 4 bases at J, with 17 bases between. This CDR3 region has 14 residues. Looked up from germline, CDR1 is LNHDA and CDR2 is SQIVND (reference sequence).

J is TRBJ1-1 and V is TRBV7-2; 7 nucleotides line up with TRBD1. The CDR3 contains 14 residues. Germline V gives CDR1 SGHTA, CDR2 FQGNSA. V lost 5 bases and J lost 6; bases outside the gene matches: 9. The CDR3 loop is CASSRDRATAEAFF. DNA for the CDR3: TGTGCCAGCAGCCGTGACAGGGCTACGGCTGAAGCTTTCTTT. The whole variable domain, remainder taken from reference TRBV7-2 and TRBJ1-1, is GAGVSQSPSNKVTEKGKDVELRCDPISGHTALYWYRQSLGQGLEFLIYFQGNSAPDKSGLPSDRFSAERTGGSVSTLTIQRTQQEDSAVYLCASSRDRATAEAFFGQGTRLTVV.

V is TRBV28 and J is TRBJ2-1; D perhaps matches TRBD2 (6 bases). Per germline, CDR1 MDHEN and CDR2 SYDVKM. The length of the CDR3 is 16 residues. V was pared by 8 bases and J by 3 bases, with 20 bases between. The CDR3 nucleotides are TGTGCCAGCGTTGGGTTGGAGGGACGGTTCTACAATGAGCAGTTCTTC. It yields the protein CASVGLEGRFYNEQFF.

The chain combines TRBV24-1 with TRBJ2-6, with 9 bases lining up with TRBD1. Germline lookup yields CDR1 KGHDR and CDR2 SFDVKD. This CDR3 is built from 16 residues. The J segment lost 2 bases and the V segment lost 7 bases, leaving 5 bases of the junction unmatched. The CDR3 coding sequence is TGTGCCACCAGCGGGACAGGGCTGCCTGGGGCCAACGTCCTGACTTTC. Encoded protein: CATSGTGLPGANVLTF.

The chain has TRBV18 and TRBJ1-2; 7 bases map to TRBD1. CDR3 length: 15 amino acids. Germline V lookup: CDR1 KGHSH, CDR2 LQKENI. V trimming: 0 bases; J trimming: 5 bases; junction bases outside the gene matches: 6. The CDR3, as DNA: TGTGCCAGCTCACCACCCGGGACAGCGGTTTATGGCTACACCTTC. It translates to CASSPPGTAVYGYTF.

This clone turned up a few times. V usage is TRBV28 and J usage is TRBJ1-1, with D possibly being TRBD1 (6 bases). Per germline, CDR1 MDHEN and CDR2 SYDVKM. V was clipped by 7 bases and J by 1 base, with 10 bases between them. The CDR3 spans 13 residues. The CDR3 nucleotides read TGTGCCAGCATGCAAGGGGGGAACACTGAAGCTTTCTTT. This sequence encodes CASMQGGNTEAFF.

The chain couples TRBV10-1 to TRBJ2-5; no clear D. The CDR3 sequence is 14 residues long. Trimming removed 6 bases from V and 4 bases from J, with 15 bases in between. Per germline, CDR1 WNHNN and CDR2 SYGVQD (reference sequence). CDR3 in amino acids: CASRNQRLVETQYF. For the CDR3, the DNA is TGCGCCAGCAGGAACCAGAGGCTAGTAGAGACCCAGTACTTC.

The rearrangement links TRBV18 to TRBJ1-1, with 7 bases fitting TRBD1. The V and J ends lost 2 bases and 1 base, in that order; junction bases with no gene match: 4. This CDR3 comprises 15 residues. Germline loops: CDR1 KGHSH, CDR2 LQKENI. CDR3 region: CASSPRGRGNTEAFF. CDR3 nucleotide sequence: TGTGCCAGCTCACCAAGGGGGCGCGGGAACACTGAAGCTTTCTTT.

J is TRBJ1-1 and V is TRBV11-3, with D unresolved. This CDR3 spans 13 amino acids. CDR1 is SGHNT, CDR2 YENEEA, per germline. V gave up 4 bases and J gave up 4 bases, with 10 bases separating them. The CDR3: CASSSYSGTEAFF. CDR3 nucleotides: TGTGCCAGCAGCTCATATAGCGGCACTGAAGCTTTCTTT.

The chain has TRBV13 and TRBJ2-7; D remains unclear. The V gene lost 5 bases and the J gene lost 0 bases, with 23 bases spanning the gap. The length of the CDR3 is 18 residues. Germline lookup yields CDR1 PRHDT and CDR2 FYEKMQ (reference sequence). The CDR3 nucleotides are TGTGCCAGCAGCACAACTCTATCGACTGCAAAGAGCTCCTACGAGCAGTACTTC. Amino acids: CASSTTLSTAKSSYEQYF.